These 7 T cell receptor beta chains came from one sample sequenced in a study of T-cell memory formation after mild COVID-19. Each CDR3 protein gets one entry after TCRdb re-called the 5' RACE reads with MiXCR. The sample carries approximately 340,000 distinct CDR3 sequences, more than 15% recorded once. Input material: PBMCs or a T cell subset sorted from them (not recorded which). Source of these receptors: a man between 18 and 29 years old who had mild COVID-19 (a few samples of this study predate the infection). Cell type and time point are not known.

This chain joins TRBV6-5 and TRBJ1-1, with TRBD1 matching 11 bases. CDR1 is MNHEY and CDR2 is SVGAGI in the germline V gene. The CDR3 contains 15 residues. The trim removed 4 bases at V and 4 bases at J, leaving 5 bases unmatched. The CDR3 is CASSSLGTGGTEAFF. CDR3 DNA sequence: TGTGCCAGCAGTTCCCTCGGGACAGGGGGCACTGAAGCTTTCTTT.

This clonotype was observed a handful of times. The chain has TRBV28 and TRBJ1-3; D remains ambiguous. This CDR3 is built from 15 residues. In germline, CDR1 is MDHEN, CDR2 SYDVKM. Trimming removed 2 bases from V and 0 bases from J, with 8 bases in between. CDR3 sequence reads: CASSLQTFSGNTIYF. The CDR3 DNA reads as TGTGCCAGCAGTTTACAGACTTTCTCTGGAAACACCATATATTTT.

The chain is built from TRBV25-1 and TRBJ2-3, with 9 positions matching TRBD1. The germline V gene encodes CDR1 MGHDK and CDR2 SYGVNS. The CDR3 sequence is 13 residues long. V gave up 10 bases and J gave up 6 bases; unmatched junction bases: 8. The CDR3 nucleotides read TGTGCCACAGCGGGACAGGGAACCGATACGCAGTATTTT. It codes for CATAGQGTDTQYF.

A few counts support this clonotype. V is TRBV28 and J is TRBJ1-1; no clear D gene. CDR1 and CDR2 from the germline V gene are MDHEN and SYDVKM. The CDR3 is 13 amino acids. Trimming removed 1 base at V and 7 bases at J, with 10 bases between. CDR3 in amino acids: CASSLYRLGEAFF. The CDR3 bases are TGTGCCAGCAGTTTATATCGGCTCGGTGAAGCTTTCTTT.

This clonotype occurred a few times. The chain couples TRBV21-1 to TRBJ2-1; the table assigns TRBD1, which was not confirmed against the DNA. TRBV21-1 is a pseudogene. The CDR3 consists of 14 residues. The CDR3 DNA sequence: TGTGCCAGCAGCAGATTAGGACAGGACAATGAGCAGTTCTTC. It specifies CASSRLGQDNEQFF.

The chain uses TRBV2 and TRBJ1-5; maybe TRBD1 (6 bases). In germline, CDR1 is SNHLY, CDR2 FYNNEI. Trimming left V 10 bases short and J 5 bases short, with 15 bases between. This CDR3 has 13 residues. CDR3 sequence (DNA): TGTGCCACACAGGGTCTAGGGGATCAGCCCCAGCATTTT. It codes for CATQGLGDQPQHF.

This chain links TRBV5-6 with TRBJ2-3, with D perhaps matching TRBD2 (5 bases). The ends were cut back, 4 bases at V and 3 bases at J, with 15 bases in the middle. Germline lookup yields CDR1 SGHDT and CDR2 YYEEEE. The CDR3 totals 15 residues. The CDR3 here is CASSRRKGATDTQYF. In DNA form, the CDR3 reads TGTGCCAGCAGCAGAAGAAAGGGAGCTACAGATACGCAGTATTTT. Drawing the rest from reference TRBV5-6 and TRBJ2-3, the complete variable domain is DAGVTQSPTHLIKTRGQQVTLRCSPKSGHDTVSWYQQALGQGPQFIFQYYEEEERQRGNFPDRFSGHQFPNYSSELNVNALLLGDSALYLCASSRRKGATDTQYFGPGTRLTVL.